This TCR beta chain came from a study of T-cell reconstitution after alpha-beta-depleted transplantation in children. On this clonotype: Its antigen is not identified.

Whole-study results and caveats: There were reportedly several hundred expanded graft clones from which alpha-beta T cells came about two months after transplant. After transplant, high TCRbeta diversity at day 60 in some patients arose from surviving recipient T cells and thymic progenitors. Diversity and T-cell counts at one year after transplant derived mostly from new T cells.

Looked up from germline, CDR1 is SEHNR and CDR2 is FQNEAQ (reference sequence). This CDR3 is 17 amino acids long. The V and J ends lost 4 bases and 0 bases, in that order; junction bases with no gene match: 5. The authors prepared the TCRbeta library with unique molecular identifiers. MiXCR, run by TCRdb on the PCR reads, gives a single entry per CDR3 protein. This sample carries about 900,000 distinct CDR3 sequences, roughly 29% of them seen once, and the ten largest clones take roughly 31%. The receptor comes from a boy in the first two years of life who had a stem cell transplant for SCID, so the T cells may come from the graft donor. The chain employs TRBV7-9 and TRBJ2-6, with TRBD1 matching over 8 bases. Sequencing was performed on PBMCs, mostly from graft donor cells, taken 360 days after TCRalphabeta/CD19-depleted stem cell transplant. For the CDR3, the DNA is TGTGCCAGCAGCTCCAGGGGGCTTAACTCTGGGGCCAACGTCCTGACTTTC. Translating gives CASSSRGLNSGANVLTF.